The subject of this entry is one TCR beta chain. These data are taken from a study of technical replicates of blood from a few donors. The CDR3 spans 14 residues. Trimming removed 4 bases from V and 3 bases from J, with 10 bases in between. CDR1 and CDR2 (germline): MNHNS, SASEGT. Clones were sequenced by immunoSEQ multiplex PCR, and TCRdb holds only the in-frame ones, with some missing. The data show roughly 80,000 clones, about 92% seen once. The chain recombines TRBV6-1 with TRBJ1-5; D is unclear. The TCR originated in a human donor in good health. Specimen: T cells isolated from PBMCs. DNA for the CDR3: TGTGCCAGCAGTGCGCCGGTTTACAATCAGCCCCAGCATTTT. It yields the protein CASSAPVYNQPQHF.